The 29 T cell receptor beta chains below all came from one sample that was sequenced in a study of shared clonotypes between healthy human individuals. Repertoires were generated with immunoSEQ multiplex PCR, while TCRdb's copy carries only in-frame clones and drops some. Here the sample spans a few million clones, approximately 90% being singletons. Sequencing input: naive CD4+ T cells sorted from blood. Subset given: CD45RA+ positively selected. These receptors were collected from a man younger than 35 in good health.

The V gene is TRBV18, the J gene TRBJ1-6, with a tentative D call TRBD1 (5 bases). In germline, CDR1 is KGHSH, CDR2 LQKENI. The CDR3 spans 15 residues. V was clipped by 6 bases and J by 3 bases, with 12 bases between them. CDR3 region: CASSRDPNYNSPLHF. CDR3 in DNA: TGTGCCAGCTCCCGGGACCCTAACTATAATTCACCCCTCCACTTT.

The chain is built from TRBV11-3 and TRBJ2-1, with 9 bases matching TRBD1. Losses at the gene ends were 4 bases for V and 8 bases for J; bases not matched to a gene: 6. The CDR3 loop spans 14 amino acids. From germline, CDR1 is SGHNT and CDR2 YENEEA. The CDR3 bases are TGTGCCAGCAGCTCGGACAGGGGATCATATGAGCAGTTCTTC. It encodes CASSSDRGSYEQFF.

Comment on this clone: Other DNA variants within this sample encode the same CDR3. The genes are TRBV19 and TRBJ1-3; 7 nucleotides agree with TRBD1. The germline V gene encodes CDR1 LNHDA and CDR2 SQIVND (reference sequence). Trimming took 5 bases from V and 2 from J; bases not matched to a gene: 3. The CDR3 runs 14 residues. The CDR3 sequence: CASSRDRAGNTIYF. DNA for the CDR3: TGTGCCAGTAGTCGAGACAGGGCTGGAAACACCATATATTTT.

The chain has TRBV2 and TRBJ2-3; 12 positions agree with TRBD2. CDR1 is SNHLY, CDR2 FYNNEI, per germline. The CDR3 is 15 residues long. V lost 6 bases to trimming and J lost 3 bases; unmatched junction nucleotides: 4. The DNA for the CDR3 is TGTGCCAGCAGGAGACTAGCGGGAGTGACAGATACGCAGTATTTT. It is translated as CASRRLAGVTDTQYF.

This rearrangement joins TRBV30 to TRBJ2-3; perhaps D is TRBD1 or TRBD2 (6 bases each). There are 14 residues in the CDR3. The germline CDR1 and CDR2 sequences are GTSNPN and SVGIG (reference sequence). V lost 0 bases and J lost 5, with 12 bases in between. CDR3 protein: CAWSVGGSGDTQYF. CDR3 nucleotides: TGTGCCTGGAGTGTAGGGGGGTCTGGAGATACGCAGTATTTT. The full variable domain, its missing parts supplied by reference TRBV30 and TRBJ2-3, is SQTIHQWPATLVQPVGSPLSLECTVEGTSNPNLYWYRQAAGRGLQLLFYSVGIGQISSEVPQNLSASRPQDRQFILSSKKLLLSDSGFYLCAWSVGGSGDTQYFGPGTRLTVL.

This chain connects TRBV7-2 to TRBJ2-7, with 10 bases lining up with TRBD2. CDR3 length: 16 amino acids. In germline, CDR1 is SGHTA, CDR2 FQGNSA. V lost 3 bases to trimming and J lost 6 bases; unmatched junction nucleotides: 11. DNA for the CDR3: TGTGCCAGCAGCTTCAAAGCGGGAGGGCCCCTCGTCGAGCAGTACTTC. Protein sequence: CASSFKAGGPLVEQYF. Full variable domain (rest looked up from reference TRBV7-2 and TRBJ2-7): GAGVSQSPSNKVTEKGKDVELRCDPISGHTALYWYRQSLGQGLEFLIYFQGNSAPDKSGLPSDRFSAERTGGSVSTLTIQRTQQEDSAVYLCASSFKAGGPLVEQYFGPGTRLTVT.

The DNA of the CDR3 is TGTGCCAGCAGTAGGTGGGCAGGGGGTTATAATTCACCCCTCCACTTT. It encodes CASSRWAGGYNSPLHF. This chain uses TRBV28 with TRBJ1-6, with 7 positions matching TRBD1. J gave up 4 bases and V 5 bases, and 8 bases lay outside the gene matches. Germline assignment: CDR1 MDHEN and CDR2 SYDVKM. The CDR3 loop spans 16 amino acids.

On this clone itself: Other nucleotide sequences in the sample specify the same CDR3. V is TRBV7-2 and J is TRBJ1-6; no clear D. Germline values: CDR1 SGHTA, CDR2 FQGNSA. Trimming took off 2 bases at V and 8 bases at J, with 10 bases between the two ends. The length of the CDR3 is 14 residues. CDR3 in amino acids: CASSLRQGDSPLHF. The DNA of the CDR3 is TGTGCCAGCAGCTTAAGGCAAGGAGATTCACCCCTCCACTTT.

The chain recombines TRBV5-6 with TRBJ1-4; D gene unclear. Germline V gives CDR1 SGHDT, CDR2 YYEEEE. The V end was cut by 2 bases, the J end by 3 bases, with 17 bases between. This CDR3 has 17 residues. The CDR3 region is CASSFRTSGRPNEKLFF. As DNA, the CDR3 is TGTGCCAGCAGCTTCAGGACGAGCGGTCGTCCTAATGAAAAACTGTTTTTT.

The V call is TRBV25-1, the J call TRBJ2-7, with D possibly TRBD1 on 5 matching bases. Per germline, CDR1 MGHDK and CDR2 SYGVNS. The V and J ends lost 6 bases and 0 bases respectively, with 9 bases between them. The CDR3 consists of 13 residues. CDR3 sequence reads: CASSLGHSYEQYF. CDR3 DNA: TGTGCCAGCAGCTTGGGGCACTCCTACGAGCAGTACTTC.

This chain links TRBV7-2 with TRBJ2-7, with 13 bases identical to TRBD2. The V segment lost 4 bases and the J segment 6 bases; nucleotides outside the gene matches: 3. This CDR3 has 14 amino acids. Germline assignment: CDR1 SGHTA and CDR2 FQGNSA. The CDR3 sequence is CASSSGTSGTEQYF. The CDR3 DNA reads as TGTGCCAGCAGCTCCGGGACTAGCGGGACCGAGCAGTACTTC.

The rearrangement links TRBV6-6 to TRBJ1-2; maybe TRBD1 (6 bases). In germline, CDR1 is MNHNY, CDR2 SVGAGI (reference sequence). This CDR3 is 14 amino acids long. Trimming shortened V by 10 bases and J by 4 bases, and 19 bases separated the two germline ends. CDR3 amino acids: CATSWGGGLYGYTF. In nucleotides, the CDR3 is TGTGCCACCTCCTGGGGCGGGGGCCTCTATGGCTACACCTTC.

The rearrangement joins TRBV28 to TRBJ1-1; D not resolved. Deletions cut 8 bases from V and 5 bases from J, with 15 bases between. Germline V gene lookup returns CDR1 MDHEN and CDR2 SYDVKM. This CDR3 spans 13 amino acids. The CDR3, as DNA: TGTGCCAGCGTACTGGATCGAAGGACTGAAGCTTTCTTT. This translates into CASVLDRRTEAFF.

The rearrangement links TRBV27 to TRBJ2-1, with 8 bases lining up with TRBD1. The V and J ends lost 5 bases and 7 bases, in that order; junction bases with no gene match: 10. Germline V CDR1 and CDR2: MNHEY, SMNVEV (reference sequence). The length of the CDR3 is 15 residues. The CDR3 region has the DNA TGTGCCAGCAGTGGTCGGACAGGGAAGCCGAATGAGCAGTTCTTC. Translating gives CASSGRTGKPNEQFF.

The CDR3 is CASSFSGLNEKLFF. CDR3 DNA sequence: TGTGCCAGCAGCTTCAGCGGACTGAATGAAAAACTGTTTTTT. The V gene is TRBV7-6, the J gene TRBJ1-4; D gene unclear. Trimming pared 3 bases from V and 5 bases from J, leaving 10 bases between. Germline V CDR1 and CDR2: SGHVS, FNYEAQ. This CDR3 spans 14 amino acids.

About this clone: This sample includes further DNA sequences coding for the same CDR3. The J gene is TRBJ2-3, the V gene TRBV19; the match to TRBD1 covers 9 bases. With 6 bases clipped from V and 2 bases from J, the junction kept 6 bases outside the gene matches. The CDR3 is 15 residues long. Per germline, CDR1 LNHDA and CDR2 SQIVND (reference sequence). CDR3 residues: CASSPTGGSTDTQYF. The CDR3 nucleotides read TGTGCCAGTAGCCCGACAGGGGGATCCACAGATACGCAGTATTTT.

This rearrangement joins TRBV19 to TRBJ2-3, with no clear D. The CDR3 has 13 residues. Between the trimmed V and J ends, which lost 6 bases and 0 bases, there was a span of 7 bases. CDR1 is LNHDA, CDR2 SQIVND, per germline (reference sequence). This CDR3 is CASRRSSTDTQYF. The CDR3 bases are TGTGCCAGTAGGCGGTCTAGCACAGATACGCAGTATTTT.

To note about this clone: The junction shows a germline mismatch at one end, possibly a read error. The gene calls are TRBV18 and TRBJ2-1; 13 bases agree with TRBD2. The CDR3 has 15 amino acids. Germline V gives CDR1 KGHSH, CDR2 LQKENI. Here the CDR3 reads CASSPLAGGESEQFF. CDR3 bases: TGTGCCAGCTCTCCACTAGCGGGAGGGGAAAGTGAGCAGTTCTTC.

This chain joins TRBV30 and TRBJ2-1; tentative D call: TRBD1 (7 bases). The length of the CDR3 is 14 residues. Per germline, CDR1 GTSNPN and CDR2 SVGIG (reference sequence). The V end lost 0 bases, the J end lost 12 bases, and 18 bases lay between the germline ends. For the CDR3, the DNA is TGTGCCTGGAGTGTTGTCAGGGGGGCGCTTCGGCAGTTCTTC. Translated, it gives CAWSVVRGALRQFF.

The chain recombines TRBV27 with TRBJ2-2; 8 positions match TRBD1. V lost 5 bases, J lost 3 bases, and 5 bases stayed unmatched. Germline V gene sequence: CDR1 MNHEY, CDR2 SMNVEV (reference sequence). The CDR3 covers 15 residues. The CDR3: CASSADRGDTGELFF. Written as DNA, the CDR3 is TGTGCCAGCAGTGCCGACAGGGGTGACACCGGGGAGCTGTTTTTT.

Note on this clone: The same CDR3 also results from other DNA sequences found in this sample. The chain has TRBV5-1 and TRBJ1-4; D unclear. CDR3 length equals 14 residues. Trimming removed 0 bases from V and 4 bases from J, with 7 bases in between. Germline CDR1 is SGHRS and CDR2 is YFSETQ. This chain's CDR3 is CASSLAGINEKLFF. CDR3 coding DNA: TGCGCCAGCAGCTTGGCCGGGATTAATGAAAAACTGTTTTTT.

This clone was picked up a small number of times. The chain links TRBV7-2 to TRBJ1-6; 9 bases are a match to TRBD1. Looked up from germline, CDR1 is SGHTA and CDR2 is FQGNSA. This CDR3 is built from 15 residues. After removal of 1 base from V and 7 bases from J, the junction contained 2 bases not matched to a gene. CDR3 loop: CASSLGDRENSPLHF. The DNA for the CDR3 is TGTGCCAGCAGCTTAGGGGACAGGGAAAATTCACCCCTCCACTTT.

The rearrangement joins TRBV9 to TRBJ2-1, with D tentatively TRBD2 (5 bases). The CDR3 extends over 15 amino acids. Germline CDR1 reads SGDLS; CDR2 reads YYNGEE. Deletions cut 4 bases from V and 0 bases from J, with 11 bases between. The CDR3: CASSPQRVSYNEQFF. CDR3 nucleotide sequence: TGTGCCAGCAGCCCCCAGAGGGTCTCCTACAATGAGCAGTTCTTC. The variable domain in full, with the rest retrieved from reference TRBV9 and TRBJ2-1, is DSGVTQTPKHLITATGQRVTLRCSPRSGDLSVYWYQQSLDQGLQFLIQYYNGEERAKGNILERFSAQQFPDLHSELNLSSLELGDSALYFCASSPQRVSYNEQFFGPGTRLTVL.

The chain's CDR3 is CASSPEGLGDTQYF. The CDR3 nucleotides are TGCGCCAGCAGCCCGGAGGGCCTGGGAGATACGCAGTATTTT. The chain joins TRBV4-3 to TRBJ2-3; TRBD2 is a possible D gene (6 bases). V dropped 4 bases and J dropped 5 bases, with 13 bases sitting between them. The CDR3 contains 14 residues. Germline V gene data show CDR1 as LGHNA and CDR2 as YSLEER.

The V call is TRBV6-1, the J call TRBJ2-5; either TRBD1 or TRBD2 may fit D (5 bases each). Per germline, CDR1 MNHNS and CDR2 SASEGT. Trimming removed 7 bases from V and 7 bases from J, with 16 bases in between. The CDR3 is 13 amino acids. This CDR3 reads CASIFPGRLTQYF. As DNA, the CDR3 is TGTGCCAGCATTTTCCCGGGACGCCTGACCCAGTACTTC.

This chain connects TRBV30 to TRBJ2-1; 7 positions match TRBD1. Losses at the gene ends were 2 bases for V and 9 bases for J; bases not matched to a gene: 4. This CDR3 is built from 12 residues. Germline lookup yields CDR1 GTSNPN and CDR2 SVGIG (reference sequence). CDR3 bases: TGTGCCTGGAGTCGGGACAGACCTGAGCAGTTCTTC. Translating gives CAWSRDRPEQFF. Full variable domain (outside the CDR3, taken from reference TRBV30 and TRBJ2-1): SQTIHQWPATLVQPVGSPLSLECTVEGTSNPNLYWYRQAAGRGLQLLFYSVGIGQISSEVPQNLSASRPQDRQFILSSKKLLLSDSGFYLCAWSRDRPEQFFGPGTRLTVL.

This chain joins TRBV5-1 and TRBJ1-6, with D perhaps TRBD1 (5 bases). The V gene's germline CDR1 is SGHRS and CDR2 YFSETQ. The CDR3 is 14 residues long. The germline V and J ends were trimmed by 5 bases and 4 bases, with 10 bases remaining between them. Written as DNA, the CDR3 is TGCGCCAGCAGGGTGGGGGATTATAATTCACCCCTCCACTTT. Translating gives CASRVGDYNSPLHF.

This chain joins TRBV5-6 and TRBJ2-5, with D uncertain. Looked up from germline, CDR1 is SGHDT and CDR2 is YYEEEE. V lost 2 bases and J 0 bases, leaving 11 bases between the germline ends. The CDR3 spans 15 residues. This chain's CDR3 is CASSLGPGNQETQYF. The CDR3 coding sequence is TGTGCCAGCAGCTTAGGACCCGGAAACCAAGAGACCCAGTACTTC.

The chain employs TRBV5-1 and TRBJ2-1; D possibly uses TRBD1 or TRBD2 (5 bases each). The V gene lost 2 bases and the J gene lost 7 bases, with 16 bases spanning the gap. The length of the CDR3 is 15 residues. Germline CDR1 is SGHRS and CDR2 is YFSETQ. The CDR3 here is CASSFEGPVGNEQFF. As DNA, the CDR3 is TGCGCCAGCAGCTTTGAGGGGCCAGTTGGGAATGAGCAGTTCTTC.